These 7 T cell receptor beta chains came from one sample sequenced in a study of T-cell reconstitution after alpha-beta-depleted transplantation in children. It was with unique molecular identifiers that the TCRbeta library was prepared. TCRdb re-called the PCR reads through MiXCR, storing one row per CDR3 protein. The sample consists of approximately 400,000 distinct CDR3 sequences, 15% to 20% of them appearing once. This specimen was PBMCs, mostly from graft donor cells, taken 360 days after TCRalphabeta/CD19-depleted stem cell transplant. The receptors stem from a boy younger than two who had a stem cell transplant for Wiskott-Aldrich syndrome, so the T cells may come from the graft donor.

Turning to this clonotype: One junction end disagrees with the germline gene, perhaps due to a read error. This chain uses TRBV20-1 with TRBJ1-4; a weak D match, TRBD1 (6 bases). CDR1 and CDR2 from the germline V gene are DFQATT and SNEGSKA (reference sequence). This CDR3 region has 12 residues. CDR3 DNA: TGCAGTGCTAGAGATCCGGGAGGGGGAAGGGCCTTT. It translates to CSARDPGGGRAF.

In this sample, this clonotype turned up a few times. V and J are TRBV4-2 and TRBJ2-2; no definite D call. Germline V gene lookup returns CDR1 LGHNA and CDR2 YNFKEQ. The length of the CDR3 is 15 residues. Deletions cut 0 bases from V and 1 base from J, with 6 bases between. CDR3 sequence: CASSQDPGNTGELFF. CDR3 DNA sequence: TGTGCCAGCAGCCAAGATCCCGGGAACACCGGGGAGCTGTTTTTT.

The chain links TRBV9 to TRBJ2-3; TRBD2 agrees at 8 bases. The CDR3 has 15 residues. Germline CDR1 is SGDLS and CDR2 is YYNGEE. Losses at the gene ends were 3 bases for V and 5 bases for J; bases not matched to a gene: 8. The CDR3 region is CASSAPGTRRDTQYF. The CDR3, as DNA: TGTGCCAGCAGCGCACCCGGGACTAGGCGAGATACGCAGTATTTT.

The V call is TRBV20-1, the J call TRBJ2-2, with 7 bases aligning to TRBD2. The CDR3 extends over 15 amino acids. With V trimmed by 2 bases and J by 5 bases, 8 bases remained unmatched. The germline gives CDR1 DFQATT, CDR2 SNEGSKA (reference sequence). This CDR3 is CSARLGTIRTGELFF. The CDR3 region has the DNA TGCAGTGCTAGACTCGGGACTATCCGGACCGGGGAGCTGTTTTTT.

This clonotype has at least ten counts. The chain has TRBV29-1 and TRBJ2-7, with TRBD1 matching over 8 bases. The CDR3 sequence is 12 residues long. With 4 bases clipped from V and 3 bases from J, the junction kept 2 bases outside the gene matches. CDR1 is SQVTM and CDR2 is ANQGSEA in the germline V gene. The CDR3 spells CSVAGTGYEQYF. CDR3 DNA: TGCAGCGTTGCCGGGACAGGCTACGAGCAGTACTTC.

The CDR3 nucleotides are TGTGCCAGCAATTGGTTCTATGGCTACACCTTC. Translated: CASNWFYGYTF. The J gene is TRBJ1-2, the V gene TRBV6-6; D ambiguous. The V and J ends lost 7 bases and 4 bases respectively, with 7 bases between them. There are 11 residues in the CDR3. The germline CDR1 and CDR2 sequences are MNHNY and SVGAGI (reference sequence).

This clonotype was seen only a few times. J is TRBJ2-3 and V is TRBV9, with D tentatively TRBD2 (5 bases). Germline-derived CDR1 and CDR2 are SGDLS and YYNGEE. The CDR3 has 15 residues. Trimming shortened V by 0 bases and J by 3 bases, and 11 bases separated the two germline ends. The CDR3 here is CASSVAPTRTDTQYF. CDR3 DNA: TGTGCCAGCAGCGTAGCCCCAACTAGGACAGATACGCAGTATTTT.